The T cell receptor beta chain under discussion was sequenced for a study of blood T cell repertoires in COVID-19. Study as a whole: COVID-19 samples from acute and convalescent phases originated in the United States, Italy and Spain.

Per the original methods: Amplification from reference gene primers served as the basis for estimated nucleated cell counts. Clones were sequenced by immunoSEQ multiplex PCR, and TCRdb holds only the in-frame ones, with some missing. The D gene and trimming were derived from the DNA, and the V and J assignments and clone size from that table. Of around 140,000 clones listed, roughly 90% are singletons. This CDR3 spans 16 amino acids. Trimming cost V 4 bases and J 0 bases, with 13 bases left between them. CDR1 and CDR2 from the germline V gene are KGHSH and LQKENI. The chain combines TRBV18 with TRBJ1-5; D is perhaps TRBD1 (6 bases). The sequenced sample consisted of peripheral blood. The TCR sequence derives from an older man with active COVID-19. DNA of the CDR3: TGTGCCAGCTCACAAAAAGCAGGGGATAGCAATCAGCCCCAGCATTTT. It yields the protein CASSQKAGDSNQPQHF.